This TCR beta chain was retrieved from a study of cytomegalovirus exposure and HLA in healthy donors. Overall study findings and caveats: Reported findings show TCR beta sequences accurately forecast HLA-A and HLA-B alleles in most subjects.

PCR involved 60 Vbeta and 13 Jbeta primers. Some clones are missing from TCRdb's copy, which holds only in-frame ones; the method was immunoSEQ multiplex PCR. The sample contains 85,000 to 130,000 clones, roughly 82% of which appear only once. Germline V gene sequence: CDR1 SEHNR, CDR2 FQNEAQ (reference sequence). Trimming took 1 base from V and 2 from J; bases not matched to a gene: 3. This CDR3 spans 16 amino acids. On this clone itself: Its antigen is unknown.

This sequence originates from a man aged 50 to 60 in good health and CMV-seronegative. This chain connects TRBV7-9 to TRBJ1-5; 9 positions match TRBD1. Sequencing was carried out using PBMCs. This CDR3 is CASSLGTGDRNQPQHF. For the CDR3, the DNA is TGTGCCAGCAGCTTAGGGACAGGGGACCGCAATCAGCCCCAGCATTTT.